This is a list of T cell receptor beta chains from one sample in a study of Tregs in tolerant kidney transplant recipients. This table comes from immunoSEQ multiplex PCR, and its TCRdb copy is limited to in-frame clones, with some not included. The sample shows about 66,000 clones, 80% to 95% of them seen only once. Sample: CD8+ T cells from blood, taken before the transplant. These receptors came from a human donor who received a combined kidney and bone marrow transplant. Each CDR3 is given with its conserved first and last residue. The order of the fields is V gene, D gene, clone size, J gene, CDR3 protein, CDR3 DNA. D genes are given only for firm matches. Only part of the rows carry a size: once, few, many, or a class if the clone is expanded.

v_gene: TRBV5-4
d_gene: .
abundance: .
j_gene: TRBJ2-7
CDR3aa: CASSWEVSEQYF
CDR3nt: TGTGCCAGCAGCTGGGAGGTTAGCGAGCAGTACTTC

v_gene: TRBV7-9
d_gene: .
abundance: .
j_gene: TRBJ1-1
CDR3aa: CASSPPVGVNTEAFF
CDR3nt: TGTGCCAGCAGCCCACCTGTAGGGGTAAACACTGAAGCTTTCTTT

v_gene: TRBV15
d_gene: TRBD1
abundance: .
j_gene: TRBJ2-7
CDR3aa: CATSRTNPGQGNYEQYF
CDR3nt: TGTGCCACCAGCAGAACGAATCCGGGACAGGGGAACTACGAGCAGTACTTC

v_gene: TRBV7-9
d_gene: .
abundance: .
j_gene: TRBJ2-7
CDR3aa: CASSLIGPIYEQYF
CDR3nt: TGTGCCAGCAGCTTAATTGGCCCGATCTACGAGCAGTACTTC

v_gene: TRBV9
d_gene: TRBD2
abundance: .
j_gene: TRBJ2-7
CDR3aa: CASSPTSGSSYEQYF
CDR3nt: TGTGCCAGCAGCCCTACCAGCGGGAGCTCCTACGAGCAGTACTTC

v_gene: TRBV7-2
d_gene: TRBD2
abundance: once
j_gene: TRBJ2-1
CDR3aa: CASSLGWRGGIHEQFF
CDR3nt: TGTGCCAGCAGCTTAGGTTGGCGGGGGGGCATTCATGAGCAGTTCTTC

v_gene: TRBV4-3
d_gene: .
abundance: .
j_gene: TRBJ2-4
CDR3aa: CASSQETNSLNLAKNIQYF
CDR3nt: TGCGCCAGCAGCCAAGAAACGAATTCTTTAAACTTAGCCAAAAACATTCAGTACTTC

v_gene: TRBV15
d_gene: TRBD2
abundance: .
j_gene: TRBJ2-1
CDR3aa: CATSRGAGGPTSQQFF
CDR3nt: TGTGCCACCAGCAGAGGGGCGGGGGGCCCTACCTCCCAGCAGTTCTTC

v_gene: TRBV13
d_gene: TRBD2
abundance: .
j_gene: TRBJ2-7
CDR3aa: CASSLGLSSGSIYEQYF
CDR3nt: TGTGCCAGCAGCTTAGGCTTATCTAGCGGGAGCATCTACGAGCAGTACTTC

v_gene: TRBV25-1
d_gene: .
abundance: .
j_gene: TRBJ2-5
CDR3aa: CASSETDQETQYF
CDR3nt: TGTGCCAGCAGTGAAACAGACCAAGAGACCCAGTACTTC

v_gene: TRBV6-6
d_gene: .
abundance: .
j_gene: TRBJ2-1
CDR3aa: CASSYSTWEQFF
CDR3nt: TGTGCCAGCAGTTACTCGACTTGGGAGCAGTTCTTC

v_gene: TRBV9
d_gene: .
abundance: .
j_gene: TRBJ2-1
CDR3aa: CASSPWTSGGEQFF
CDR3nt: TGTGCCAGCAGCCCCTGGACCAGCGGTGGTGAGCAGTTCTTC

v_gene: TRBV9
d_gene: .
abundance: .
j_gene: TRBJ1-1
CDR3aa: CASSGTMNTEAFF
CDR3nt: TGTGCCAGCAGCGGTACAATGAACACTGAAGCTTTCTTT

v_gene: TRBV27
d_gene: .
abundance: .
j_gene: TRBJ2-7
CDR3aa: CASSFSVGGINYEQYF
CDR3nt: TGTGCCAGCAGTTTTTCCGTGGGCGGGATCAACTACGAGCAGTACTTC

v_gene: TRBV6-4
d_gene: TRBD2
abundance: .
j_gene: TRBJ2-1
CDR3aa: CASSEGAGGLNEQFF
CDR3nt: TGTGCCAGCAGTGAAGGAGCGGGGGGGCTAAATGAGCAGTTCTTC

v_gene: TRBV4-3
d_gene: TRBD2
abundance: .
j_gene: TRBJ2-7
CDR3aa: CASSQELLAVSYEQYF
CDR3nt: TGCGCCAGCAGCCAAGAGTTACTAGCGGTGTCCTACGAGCAGTACTTC

v_gene: TRBV2
d_gene: .
abundance: .
j_gene: TRBJ2-2
CDR3aa: CAGGAGASGTGELFF
CDR3nt: TGTGCCGGGGGGGCAGGGGCATCAGGCACCGGGGAGCTGTTTTTT

v_gene: TRBV27
d_gene: TRBD1
abundance: .
j_gene: TRBJ1-1
CDR3aa: CASKDRGVNTEAFF
CDR3nt: TGTGCCAGCAAAGACAGGGGAGTGAACACTGAAGCTTTCTTT

v_gene: TRBV27
d_gene: .
abundance: .
j_gene: TRBJ1-2
CDR3aa: CASSYGRGAGPDGYTF
CDR3nt: TGTGCCAGCAGTTATGGCCGTGGGGCAGGGCCCGATGGCTACACCTTC

v_gene: TRBV6-1
d_gene: TRBD1
abundance: few
j_gene: TRBJ1-1
CDR3aa: CASSEMTGLNTEAFF
CDR3nt: TGTGCCAGCAGTGAGATGACAGGGTTGAACACTGAAGCTTTCTTT

v_gene: TRBV9
d_gene: TRBD1
abundance: .
j_gene: TRBJ2-2
CDR3aa: CASSVNVGQGAAGELFF
CDR3nt: TGTGCCAGCAGCGTAAACGTTGGACAGGGGGCTGCCGGGGAGCTGTTTTTT

v_gene: TRBV4-3
d_gene: TRBD1
abundance: once
j_gene: TRBJ1-1
CDR3aa: CASSRLTGLGTEAFF
CDR3nt: TGCGCCAGCAGCCGCCTGACAGGGTTGGGCACTGAAGCTTTCTTT

v_gene: TRBV4-1
d_gene: TRBD1
abundance: .
j_gene: TRBJ2-7
CDR3aa: CASSYRDRGTYEQYF
CDR3nt: TGCGCCAGCAGCTACCGGGACAGGGGGACCTACGAGCAGTACTTC

v_gene: TRBV13
d_gene: .
abundance: .
j_gene: TRBJ2-3
CDR3aa: CASSSRTVTSDTQYF
CDR3nt: TGTGCCAGCAGCTCCAGGACAGTTACTAGTGATACGCAGTATTTT

v_gene: TRBV5-3
d_gene: .
abundance: .
j_gene: TRBJ2-1
CDR3aa: CASSLYGGLNNEQFF
CDR3nt: TGTGCCAGCAGCTTGTACGGAGGACTGAACAATGAGCAGTTCTTC

v_gene: TRBV7-8
d_gene: TRBD1
abundance: .
j_gene: TRBJ1-4
CDR3aa: CASSLALLGTGHEKLFF
CDR3nt: TGTGCCAGCAGCTTAGCGCTCTTAGGGACAGGGCATGAAAAACTGTTTTTT

v_gene: TRBV13
d_gene: .
abundance: .
j_gene: TRBJ2-7
CDR3aa: CASSLGRGHRVKNEQYF
CDR3nt: TGTGCCAGCAGCTTAGGGAGGGGCCACAGGGTTAAGAACGAGCAGTACTTC

v_gene: TRBV25-1
d_gene: .
abundance: .
j_gene: TRBJ2-1
CDR3aa: CASSEIGSYNEQFF
CDR3nt: TGTGCCAGCAGTGAGATCGGCTCCTACAATGAGCAGTTCTTC

v_gene: TRBV30
d_gene: TRBD1
abundance: .
j_gene: TRBJ1-1
CDR3aa: CASNGQVTEAFF
CDR3nt: TGTGCCTCCAACGGACAGGTCACTGAAGCTTTCTTT

v_gene: TRBV7-9
d_gene: TRBD2
abundance: .
j_gene: TRBJ2-2
CDR3aa: CASSFWTSGDTGELFF
CDR3nt: TGTGCCAGCAGCTTCTGGACTAGCGGAGACACCGGGGAGCTGTTTTTT

v_gene: TRBV19
d_gene: .
abundance: .
j_gene: TRBJ2-1
CDR3aa: CASSPTGDSYNEQFF
CDR3nt: TGTGCCAGTAGTCCGACAGGAGACTCCTACAATGAGCAGTTCTTC

v_gene: TRBV6-5
d_gene: .
abundance: .
j_gene: TRBJ2-3
CDR3aa: CASSYSRGDTQYF
CDR3nt: TGTGCCAGCAGTTACTCTAGGGGGGATACGCAGTATTTT

v_gene: TRBV27
d_gene: .
abundance: .
j_gene: TRBJ2-5
CDR3aa: CASISGETQYF
CDR3nt: TGTGCCAGCATATCAGGGGAGACCCAGTACTTC

v_gene: TRBV19
d_gene: .
abundance: .
j_gene: TRBJ2-2
CDR3aa: CASSPTAFPTGELFF
CDR3nt: TGTGCCAGTAGTCCGACAGCATTCCCCACCGGGGAGCTGTTTTTT

v_gene: TRBV9
d_gene: .
abundance: .
j_gene: TRBJ1-3
CDR3aa: CASSSPGGAGNTIYF
CDR3nt: TGTGCCAGCAGCTCCCCTGGGGGGGCTGGAAACACCATATATTTT

v_gene: TRBV4-1
d_gene: .
abundance: .
j_gene: TRBJ1-1
CDR3aa: CASSQVRGGAFF
CDR3nt: TGCGCCAGCAGCCAAGTAAGGGGGGGAGCTTTCTTT

v_gene: TRBV5-5
d_gene: TRBD1
abundance: .
j_gene: TRBJ2-7
CDR3aa: CASSLDAGGYEQYF
CDR3nt: TGTGCCAGCAGCTTGGATGCAGGGGGCTACGAGCAGTACTTC

v_gene: TRBV7-6
d_gene: TRBD1
abundance: .
j_gene: TRBJ1-5
CDR3aa: CASSLHPDRLGQPQHF
CDR3nt: TGTGCCAGCAGCTTACACCCGGACAGGTTGGGTCAGCCCCAGCATTTT

v_gene: TRBV4-2
d_gene: TRBD1
abundance: once
j_gene: TRBJ2-6
CDR3aa: CASSRGGQGVTGANVLTF
CDR3nt: TGTGCCAGCAGCCGCGGAGGACAGGGGGTGACAGGGGCCAACGTCCTGACTTTC

v_gene: TRBV4-1
d_gene: .
abundance: .
j_gene: TRBJ2-3
CDR3aa: CASSQAPGNTDTQYF
CDR3nt: TGCGCCAGCAGCCAAGCTCCAGGGAACACAGATACGCAGTATTTT

v_gene: TRBV11-3
d_gene: .
abundance: .
j_gene: TRBJ2-7
CDR3aa: CASSLAGDSYEQYF
CDR3nt: TGTGCCAGCAGCTTAGCGGGAGATTCCTACGAGCAGTACTTC

v_gene: TRBV19
d_gene: .
abundance: few
j_gene: TRBJ2-7
CDR3aa: CASKAGTGFYEQYF
CDR3nt: TGTGCCAGTAAGGCTGGCACAGGATTCTACGAGCAGTACTTC

v_gene: TRBV7-2
d_gene: .
abundance: once
j_gene: TRBJ1-2
CDR3aa: CASSFAGDYGYTF
CDR3nt: TGTGCCAGCAGCTTTGCCGGAGACTATGGCTACACCTTC

v_gene: TRBV5-6
d_gene: .
abundance: .
j_gene: TRBJ2-7
CDR3aa: CASSSRDMNTYEQYF
CDR3nt: TGTGCCAGCAGCTCCCGGGACATGAATACCTACGAGCAGTACTTC

v_gene: TRBV28
d_gene: .
abundance: once
j_gene: TRBJ2-7
CDR3aa: CASNELLGGSYEQYF
CDR3nt: TGTGCCAGCAATGAGCTCCTAGGGGGTTCCTACGAGCAGTACTTC

v_gene: TRBV5-8
d_gene: .
abundance: .
j_gene: TRBJ2-1
CDR3aa: CASSLVPGQSYNEQFF
CDR3nt: TGTGCCAGCAGCTTGGTACCGGGACAATCCTACAATGAGCAGTTCTTC

v_gene: TRBV29-1
d_gene: .
abundance: .
j_gene: TRBJ1-2
CDR3aa: CSVVFATDYGYTF
CDR3nt: TGCAGCGTTGTTTTCGCTACAGACTATGGCTACACCTTC

v_gene: TRBV30
d_gene: TRBD1
abundance: .
j_gene: TRBJ1-4
CDR3aa: CAWSGDRVDEKLFF
CDR3nt: TGTGCCTGGAGTGGAGACAGGGTGGATGAAAAACTGTTTTTT

v_gene: TRBV5-1
d_gene: TRBD1
abundance: .
j_gene: TRBJ2-7
CDR3aa: CASSLGFRDRTF
CDR3nt: TGCGCCAGCAGCCTAGGTTTCCGGGACAGAACATTC

v_gene: TRBV7-7
d_gene: TRBD2
abundance: .
j_gene: TRBJ2-1
CDR3aa: CASSLVAGGSYNEQFF
CDR3nt: TGTGCCAGCAGCTTAGTGGCGGGAGGCTCCTACAATGAGCAGTTCTTC

v_gene: TRBV7-2
d_gene: TRBD2
abundance: once
j_gene: TRBJ2-5
CDR3aa: CASRSTSEPQETQYF
CDR3nt: TGTGCCAGCAGGTCAACTAGCGAACCTCAAGAGACCCAGTACTTC

v_gene: TRBV15
d_gene: .
abundance: .
j_gene: TRBJ2-7
CDR3aa: CATSNAPGGGRYEQYF
CDR3nt: TGTGCCACCAGCAATGCCCCGGGGGGCGGCCGCTACGAGCAGTACTTC

v_gene: TRBV2
d_gene: .
abundance: .
j_gene: TRBJ2-5
CDR3aa: CASEVEGVYPETQYF
CDR3nt: TGTGCCAGCGAGGTGGAAGGGGTATACCCAGAGACCCAGTACTTC

v_gene: TRBV13
d_gene: .
abundance: .
j_gene: TRBJ2-3
CDR3aa: CASSFYTDTQYF
CDR3nt: TGTGCCAGCAGCTTTTACACAGATACGCAGTATTTT

v_gene: TRBV4-3
d_gene: .
abundance: .
j_gene: TRBJ1-5
CDR3aa: CASSQVAGEANQPQHF
CDR3nt: TGCGCCAGCAGCCAAGTCGCGGGGGAAGCTAATCAGCCCCAGCATTTT

v_gene: TRBV2
d_gene: TRBD1
abundance: .
j_gene: TRBJ1-5
CDR3aa: CASSEQGADQPQHF
CDR3nt: TGTGCCAGCAGTGAACAGGGGGCTGATCAGCCCCAGCATTTT

v_gene: TRBV11-3
d_gene: TRBD2
abundance: .
j_gene: TRBJ2-7
CDR3aa: CASSSYKTGLAGEYEQYF
CDR3nt: TGTGCCAGCAGCTCTTACAAGACGGGACTAGCGGGAGAATACGAGCAGTACTTC